The text below deals with one T cell receptor (beta chain). Its specificity is not known. The data originate from a study of radiotherapy plus CTLA-4 blockade in lung cancer. Findings and caveats of the study: Researchers report tumor-derived TCR clones expanding in blood after radiotherapy plus ipilimumab.

This CDR3 spans 14 amino acids. Germline V gives CDR1 SNHLY, CDR2 FYNNEI. The ends lost 3 bases at V and 7 bases at J; junction bases unmatched: 4. Using immunoSEQ multiplex PCR, the repertoire was profiled, and TCRdb retains in-frame clones only, with some absent. Of about 95,000 clones in the sample, 83% are singletons; the top ten hold roughly 0.85%. This clonotype was obtained from a human donor with non-small cell lung cancer who had stable disease on radiotherapy plus ipilimumab. The sample consisted of peripheral blood, taken from a patient treated with radiotherapy plus ipilimumab. V and J are TRBV2 and TRBJ2-3, with 10 bases fitting TRBD2. CDR3 amino acids: CASSDRAGGYTQYF. The CDR3 DNA reads as TGTGCCAGCAGTGATCGAGCGGGGGGGTATACGCAGTATTTT.